This T cell receptor beta chain comes out of a study of PD-1 blockade in classical Hodgkin lymphoma (dated by TCRdb to the early 2020s). Regarding the complete study: Nivolumab dosing was 3 mg/kg intravenously every 2 weeks, continuing until either disease progression or unacceptable toxicity. A peripheral blood immune signature of response to PD-1 blockade in classical Hodgkin lymphoma was defined using TCR beta sequencing and CyTOF. General findings and caveats noted by the study authors: Baseline TCR diversity was reported as lower in newly diagnosed patients than in healthy donors, and lower still in relapsed/refractory patients. Diversity was lower in patients who began nivolumab less than 1 year after ASCT, so these patients were left out of later analyses to avoid confounding by immune reconstitution. A significant rise by C4D1 was seen in CD4+ but not CD8+ TCR diversity (p=0.0027 vs p=0.16), with the rise being most apparent in complete responders (p=0.02). Baseline diversity similar to that of newly diagnosed patients was observed in trial patients achieving complete response, whereas significantly lower diversity was observed in partial responders and progressors. The study was restricted to a single clinical trial cohort, and the causes of repertoire differences, possibly disease activity or prior therapy, were left undefined.

CDR1 SGHVS and CDR2 FQNEAQ were looked up in the germline V gene. Spanning cysteine to phenylalanine, the CDR3 consists of 14 amino acids. CDR3 DNA only is kept here, 42 bases in frame from base 1. V sheds 5 bases and J sheds 4 bases, leaving 14 bases between their ends. As for this clone: Its antigen remains unidentified. Base quality data are lacking; no much larger clone is found one base away.

In the paper's terms, the time point label means: cycle 4 day 1 (C4D1), after more than five weeks of nivolumab. Every trial patient had relapsed following autologous stem cell transplantation, and prior brentuximab vedotin exposure was what differed among cohorts A, B and C. Using a Miltenyi CD4+ T cell isolation kit, CD4+ T cells were purified from thawed PBMCs through magnetic negative selection. A total of 56 patients with relapsed/refractory classical Hodgkin lymphoma made up the trial cohort, and each patient's best overall response was complete response, partial response or progressive disease. Single-agent nivolumab was administered to trial patients in the multi-cohort phase II CheckMate 205 trial. An independent review committee assessed best overall response by applying the 2007 International Working Group response criteria. PBMCs from the trial were collected at three points: immediately before nivolumab initiation (C1D1), and during therapy at cycle 2 day 1 and cycle 4 day 1. Peripheral blood was collected in 8 mL Vacutainer Cell Preparation Tubes, from which PBMCs were isolated by centrifugation and then cryopreserved. Purified CD4+ and CD8+ fractions were generated only in cases for which an additional PBMC sample was available. On LS columns in a quadroMACS separator, the magnetically labelled cells were depleted, and the flow-through was collected as the purified fraction.

Genomic DNA was extracted with the Qiagen DNeasy kit from unsorted PBMCs and from negatively selected CD4+ and CD8+ fractions. Using primers that anneal to V and J segments, immunoSEQ multiplex PCR amplified the TCR beta CDR3 regions. Amplification bias was minimized using a synthetic immune receptor repertoire, and residual bias was removed computationally after sequencing. Per the source publication's procedure: Repertoire diversity was quantified as the Shannon entropy index using custom Python scripts. Unsorted, CD4+ and CD8+ repertoires were examined separately, except in combined analyses, for which CD4+ and CD8+ sequences were merged in silico. Clonal expansion was defined as a frequency increase of at least 2-fold after treatment compared with C1D1, and clones undetected at baseline were assigned a pseudocount of 0.5. Singleton clones were defined as clones with 0 or 1 copy at C1D1, and non-singleton clones were defined as clones with 2 or more copies. Clones expanded in unsorted samples were assigned a CD4+, CD8+ or unknown annotation through matching of protein sequences in sorted samples from the same patient. Diversity changes from C1D1 to C4D1 were tested in paired samples using Wilcoxon tests. Entries here come from immuneACCESS through TCRdb and include only in-frame sequences with V and J called. Some clones fail to appear in such tables; in the studies checked, an unresolved V gene covers under half of the shortfall, and the cause of the remainder is unknown. V, J and clone size reflect that table, while D and trimming were determined from the DNA. This sample holds tens of thousands of clones; roughly 76% were observed only once. In total, the top ten clones hold roughly 1.2% of the sample.

This TCR was recovered from a human donor with classical Hodgkin lymphoma. The source was CD4+ T cells from blood, collected before the fourth cycle of nivolumab. The sequence joins TRBV7-8 to TRBJ1-2; the D gene assignment is ambiguous. CDR3 region: CASSLSRAGYGYTF. The DNA is as follows: TGTGCCAGCAGCCTATCCCGGGCTGGCTATGGCTACACCTTC.